The rows below give T cell receptor beta chains drawn from one sample of a study of technical replicates of blood from a handful of donors. Assay used: immunoSEQ multiplex PCR; TCRdb lists only in-frame clones, some missing. In the table there are over 85,000 clones, roughly 96% of which are singletons. Sample: T cells isolated from PBMCs. The receptors derive from a human donor in good health. Both conserved end residues are part of each CDR3. The D gene is left open where the match is weak. Clone size is not always given. Where it is, it says once, few, many or a class for expanded clones.

cdr3_nt cdr3_aa v_call clone_size j_call cdr3_length d_call
TGTGCCAGCAGCTTAAAGCGGTACAATGAGCAGTTCTTC CASSLKRYNEQFF TRBV5-6 . TRBJ2-1 13 .
TGCAGCGTTGAAGCGCTAGGGACAAATTCCTACGAGCAGTACTTC CSVEALGTNSYEQYF TRBV29-1 once TRBJ2-7 15 .
TGTGCCAGCAGTATACTAGATACCAAAAATCAGCCCCAGCATTTT CASSILDTKNQPQHF TRBV5-6 . TRBJ1-5 15 .
TGTGCCAGCAGCTTAGGTAGGACTAGCGGGAGGGATGAGCAGTTCTTC CASSLGRTSGRDEQFF TRBV7-9 once TRBJ2-1 16 TRBD2
TGTGCCAGCAGCACGGGACAAGAAGCTTTCTTT CASSTGQEAFF TRBV11-3 . TRBJ1-1 11 .
TGTGCCAGCAGCCAAGACCCAGGGCGGGGGGATGGCTACACCTTC CASSQDPGRGDGYTF TRBV14 . TRBJ1-2 15 .
TGTGCCAGCAGCTTAGATCGTAGGGGGACAGGGGGCATATACACTGAAGCTTTCTTT CASSLDRRGTGGIYTEAFF TRBV11-3 . TRBJ1-1 19 TRBD1
TGCGCCAGCAGCCCACAGACAGGGAACTATGGCTACACCTTC CASSPQTGNYGYTF TRBV4-1 . TRBJ1-2 14 TRBD1
TGTGCCAGCAGCTTAGCGCCGACTAGCAAAGAGCAGTTCTTC CASSLAPTSKEQFF TRBV7-8 . TRBJ2-1 14 TRBD2
TGTGCCGGGTACGGGACACAAGCTAACTATGGCTACACCTTC CAGYGTQANYGYTF TRBV30 . TRBJ1-2 14 .
TGCACCAGCAGCCAGGGGGCACCACCTAACTATGGCTACACCTTC CTSSQGAPPNYGYTF TRBV1 . TRBJ1-2 15 .
TGTGCCAGCAGTTTAGTATGGGACAGCTCCTACGAGCAGTACTTC CASSLVWDSSYEQYF TRBV27 . TRBJ2-7 15 TRBD1
TGTGCCAGCAGCTTAAGCGGAGCGGCCTCTGGGGCCAACGTCCTGACTTTC CASSLSGAASGANVLTF TRBV11-3 . TRBJ2-6 17 .
TGCGCCAGCAGCCAAGATCACAGGGGAAATGAGCAGTTCTTC CASSQDHRGNEQFF TRBV4-1 . TRBJ2-1 14 TRBD1
TGTGCCTGGAATCGACAGGCCGCTGGAAACACCATATATTTT CAWNRQAAGNTIYF TRBV30 once TRBJ1-3 14 .
TGTGCCAGCAGTTACTCGAGCGTAGGATCCAAAAACATTCAGTACTTC CASSYSSVGSKNIQYF TRBV6-5 once TRBJ2-4 16 .
TGTGCCAGTAGTATCGCGGTGAACACTGAAGCTTTCTTT CASSIAVNTEAFF TRBV19 . TRBJ1-1 13 .
TGTGCCAGCAGCCAAGATTCTGCGGGAGTTAGGCAGTACTTC CASSQDSAGVRQYF TRBV4-2 . TRBJ2-7 14 TRBD2
TGTGCCAGCAGCTTGGGCGGGAGATTACCCGAGCAGTACTTC CASSLGGRLPEQYF TRBV5-6 . TRBJ2-7 14 TRBD2
TGTGCCAGCAGCGTATTTGGTACTTACACAGATACGCAGTATTTT CASSVFGTYTDTQYF TRBV9 . TRBJ2-3 15 .
TGTGCCAGTAGTATGTCCTGGAGTGATGAAAAACTGTTTTTT CASSMSWSDEKLFF TRBV19 once TRBJ1-4 14 .
TGTGCTAGTGGTTTGGGGACTAGCGGGAGGTTGGATACGCAGTATTTT CASGLGTSGRLDTQYF TRBV12-5 . TRBJ2-3 16 TRBD2
TGTGCCAGCAGCCTGACTCGGGTCAACAATGAGCAGTTCTTC CASSLTRVNNEQFF TRBV7-2 . TRBJ2-1 14 .
TGTGCCACCCGGGACAGACGCTATGGCTACACCTTC CATRDRRYGYTF TRBV6-1 . TRBJ1-2 12 TRBD1
TGTGCCAGCAGTGGAGGCCAGTTTAGCAATCAGCCCCAGCATTTT CASSGGQFSNQPQHF TRBV2 . TRBJ1-5 15 .
TGTGCCAGTAGTTTCCCAGCGAGGAGCTCCTACAATGAGCAGTTCTTC CASSFPARSSYNEQFF TRBV19 . TRBJ2-1 16 .
TGTGCCAGCACAGGGACAGGGGTTGCCAAAAACATTCAGTACTTC CASTGTGVAKNIQYF TRBV2 . TRBJ2-4 15 TRBD1
TGTGCCAGCAGTAGGGGACAGGCGGGGAAGAACACTGAAGCTTTCTTT CASSRGQAGKNTEAFF TRBV28 . TRBJ1-1 16 TRBD1
TGTGCCAGCAGTTCGGGAGGAGAGCAGTTCTTC CASSSGGEQFF TRBV11-2 . TRBJ2-1 11 TRBD2
TGTGCCAGCAGTCCGAGGCCCTCGAGCACTGAAGCTTTCTTT CASSPRPSSTEAFF TRBV28 . TRBJ1-1 14 .
TGTGCCAGCAGCTTAGGGGGCTGGAACTATGGCTACACCTTC CASSLGGWNYGYTF TRBV11-2 . TRBJ1-2 14 .
TGTGCCAGCAGCGTAGTGAGGGACAGGGGGCTTGATGAAGCTTTCTTT CASSVVRDRGLDEAFF TRBV9 . TRBJ1-1 16 TRBD1
TGCAGCGTTGGATACACCTCTAGCTCCTACGAGCAGTACTTC CSVGYTSSSYEQYF TRBV29-1 . TRBJ2-7 14 .
TGTGCCAGCAGCCTAGAGCTGGAGTCCTACGAGCAGTACTTC CASSLELESYEQYF TRBV7-9 . TRBJ2-7 14 .
TGTGCCAGCAGCCCCGCCTTGGGAGGGGAGCAGTACTTC CASSPALGGEQYF TRBV7-3 . TRBJ2-7 13 TRBD2
TGTGCCCAGGAAAGCGGAGCGGGAATTCCAGATACGCAGTATTTT CAQESGAGIPDTQYF TRBV30 . TRBJ2-3 15 TRBD2
TGTGCCAGCAGCGTAGCAGGGCAGGAGACCCAGTACTTC CASSVAGQETQYF TRBV9 . TRBJ2-5 13 .
TGTGCCAGCAGCCCGCGACCGGGGGCTGAAGCTTTCTTT CASSPRPGAEAFF TRBV9 . TRBJ1-1 13 .
TGTGCCAGCAGCAAAGAGGCGAACAGGGGTCCGCCCTCCTACGAGCAGTACTTC CASSKEANRGPPSYEQYF TRBV21-1 . TRBJ2-7 18 .
TGTGCCAGCAGCGTAGTGGGGGCAGGCCAAGAGACCCAGTACTTC CASSVVGAGQETQYF TRBV9 . TRBJ2-5 15 .
TGCGCCAGCAGAACAACAGCGGCCGGGGAGCTGTTTTTT CASRTTAAGELFF TRBV4-1 once TRBJ2-2 13 .
TGTGCCAGCAGTTTAGGGCGGGGGGAGCAGTACTTC CASSLGRGEQYF TRBV27 . TRBJ2-7 12 TRBD2
TGTGCCAGCAGCGTGAACAGTTTCTACGAGCAGTACTTC CASSVNSFYEQYF TRBV9 . TRBJ2-7 13 .
TGCGCCAGCAGCTTGGACAATTACGAGCAGTACTTC CASSLDNYEQYF TRBV5-1 . TRBJ2-7 12 .
TGTGCCAGTAGTCCCTCCTCTGTAATCCTCTCTGGGGCCAACGTCCTGACTTTC CASSPSSVILSGANVLTF TRBV19 . TRBJ2-6 18 .
TGTGCCAGCAGTGACAGGGGCCAGCCCCAGCATTTT CASSDRGQPQHF TRBV2 . TRBJ1-5 12 .
TGTGCCAGCAGTTTCCAGGACAGAGGCGTGGCGAACACTGAAGCTTTCTTT CASSFQDRGVANTEAFF TRBV28 . TRBJ1-1 17 .
TGTGCCAGCAGCTACGACAGTCCCGAGCAGTACTTC CASSYDSPEQYF TRBV7-8 . TRBJ2-7 12 .
TGTGCCAGCAGTTTATTTGAGCAGGTGAACTACGAGCAGTACTTC CASSLFEQVNYEQYF TRBV28 . TRBJ2-7 15 .
TGTGCCAGCTCACCTGCGGTTAGCTCCTACGAGCAGTACTTC CASSPAVSSYEQYF TRBV18 . TRBJ2-7 14 .
TGTGCCACCAGCAGCCGGGTAACTAATGAAAAACTGTTTTTT CATSSRVTNEKLFF TRBV15 . TRBJ1-4 14 .